This TCR beta chain appears in the sequencing data of a study of identical twins. Notes on the study in general: Where out-of-frame alpha sequences were twin-shared, they showed excess low generation probability.

Germline V gene sequence: CDR1 SGHRS, CDR2 YFSETQ. The CDR3 has 13 residues. V was pared by 4 bases and J by 8 bases, with 15 bases between. This clonotype occurred a few times. Antigen: not known. TCRdb re-analysed the 5' RACE reads in MiXCR, keeping a single row per CDR3 protein. The sample shows hundreds of thousands of distinct CDR3 sequences, approximately 24% of them seen only once. This sample was also put to use in a study of T cells expressing NK-cell markers. In that study: In more than 5 donors, dominant CD3+CD56+NKG2C+ clonotypes ranked among the top 10 CD8+ clonotypes.

The sample consisted of CD4+ T cells sorted from blood. V usage is TRBV5-1 and J usage is TRBJ1-2; tentatively, D is TRBD1 (5 bases). The receptor was derived from a woman under 30 in good health. CDR3 protein: CASSGGTGRGYTF. CDR3 DNA sequence: TGCGCCAGCAGCGGCGGGACCGGCAGGGGCTACACCTTC. The full variable domain, with the rest looked up from reference TRBV5-1 and TRBJ1-2, is KAGVTQTPRYLIKTRGQQVTLSCSPISGHRSVSWYQQTPGQGLQFLFEYFSETQRNKGNFPGRFSGRQFSNSRSEMNVSTLELGDSALYLCASSGGTGRGYTFGSGTRLTVV.